This T cell receptor (beta chain) was recovered during a study of T cells after yellow fever vaccination. UMIs were added to TCR cDNA along with a universal primer site when it was made by 5'RACE template switching. Each CDR3 protein is one row after TCRdb ran MiXCR on the 5' RACE reads. Among some 390,000 distinct CDR3 sequences listed, roughly a sixth were seen once. About this clonotype itself: The antigen is not known.

Study results and caveats: Any FACS-sorted repertoire could hold abundant clonotypes that contaminate it from the bulk population. The secondary response peaked faster, at day 5 versus 15, but was weaker.

The CDR3 is made up of 13 amino acids. Germline lookup yields CDR1 DFQATT and CDR2 SNEGSKA (reference sequence). Trimming pared 0 bases from V and 3 bases from J, leaving 9 bases between. The rearrangement joins TRBV20-1 to TRBJ2-7; no reliable D call. The receptor was isolated from a man in his late teens or twenties who received the YFV17D yellow fever vaccine. This specimen was PBMCs, taken before the yellow fever booster vaccination. CDR3 in DNA: TGCAGTGCTAGAGATAGAAGAAGCTACGAGCAGTACGTC. It specifies CSARDRRSYEQYV.